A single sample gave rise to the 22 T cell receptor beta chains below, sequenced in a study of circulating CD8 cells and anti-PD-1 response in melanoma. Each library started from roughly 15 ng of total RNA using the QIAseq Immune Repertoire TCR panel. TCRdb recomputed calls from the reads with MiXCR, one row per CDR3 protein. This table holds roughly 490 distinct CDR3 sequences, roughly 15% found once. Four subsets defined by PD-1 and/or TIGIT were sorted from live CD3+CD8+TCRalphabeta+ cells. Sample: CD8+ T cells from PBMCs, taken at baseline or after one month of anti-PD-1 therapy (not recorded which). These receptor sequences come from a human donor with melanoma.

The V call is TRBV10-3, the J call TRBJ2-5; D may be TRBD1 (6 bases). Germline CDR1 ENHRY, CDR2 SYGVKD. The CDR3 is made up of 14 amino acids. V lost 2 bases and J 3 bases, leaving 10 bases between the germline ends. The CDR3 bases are TGTGCCATCAGTGAGCAGGGGAAAAAAGAGACCCAGTACTTC. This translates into CAISEQGKKETQYF.

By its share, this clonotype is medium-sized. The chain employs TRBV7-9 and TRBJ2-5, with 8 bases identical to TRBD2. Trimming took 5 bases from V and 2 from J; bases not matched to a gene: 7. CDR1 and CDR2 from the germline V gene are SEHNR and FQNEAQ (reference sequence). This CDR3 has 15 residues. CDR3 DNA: TGTGCCAGCAGCCCCCTCGGGGGGGTTCAAGAGACCCAGTACTTC. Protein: CASSPLGGVQETQYF.

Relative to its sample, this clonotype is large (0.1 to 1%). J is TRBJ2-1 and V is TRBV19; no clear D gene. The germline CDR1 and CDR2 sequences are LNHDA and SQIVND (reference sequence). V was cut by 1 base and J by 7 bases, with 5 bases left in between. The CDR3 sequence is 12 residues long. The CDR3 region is CASSIARNEQFF. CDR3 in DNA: TGTGCCAGTAGTATAGCGAGAAATGAGCAGTTCTTC.

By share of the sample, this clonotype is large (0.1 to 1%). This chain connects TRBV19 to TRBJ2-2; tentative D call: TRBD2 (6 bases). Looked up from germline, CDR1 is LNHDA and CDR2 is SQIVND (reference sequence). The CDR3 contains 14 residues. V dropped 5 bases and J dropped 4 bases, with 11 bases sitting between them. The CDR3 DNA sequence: TGTGCCAGTAGTCTCGCGCGGGGCACCGGGGAGCTGTTTTTT. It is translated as CASSLARGTGELFF.

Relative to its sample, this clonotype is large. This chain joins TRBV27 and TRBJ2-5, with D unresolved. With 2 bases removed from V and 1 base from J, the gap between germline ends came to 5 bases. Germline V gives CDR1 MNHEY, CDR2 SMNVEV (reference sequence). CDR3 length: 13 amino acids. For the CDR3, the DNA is TGTGCCAGCAGTTTAGGGCTCCAAGAGACCCAGTACTTC. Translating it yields CASSLGLQETQYF.

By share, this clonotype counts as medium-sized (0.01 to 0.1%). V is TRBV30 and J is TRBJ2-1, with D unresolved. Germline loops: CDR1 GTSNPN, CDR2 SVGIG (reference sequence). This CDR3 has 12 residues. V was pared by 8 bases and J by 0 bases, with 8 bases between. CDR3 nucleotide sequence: TGTGCCAGACACAGCTCCTACAATGAGCAGTTCTTC. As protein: CARHSSYNEQFF.

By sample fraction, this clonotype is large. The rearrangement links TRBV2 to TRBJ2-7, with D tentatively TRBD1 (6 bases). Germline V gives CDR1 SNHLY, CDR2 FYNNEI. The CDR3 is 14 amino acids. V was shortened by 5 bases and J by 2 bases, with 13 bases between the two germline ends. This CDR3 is CASSSRTETYEQYF. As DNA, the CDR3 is TGTGCCAGCAGTTCTCGGACAGAGACCTACGAGCAGTACTTC.

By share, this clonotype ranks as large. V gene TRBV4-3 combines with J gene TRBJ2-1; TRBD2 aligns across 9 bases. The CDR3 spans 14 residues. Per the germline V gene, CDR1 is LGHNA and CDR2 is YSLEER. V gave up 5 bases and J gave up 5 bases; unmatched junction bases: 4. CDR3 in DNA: TGCGCCAGCAGCTCCGGGACTAGCAACAATGAGCAGTTCTTC. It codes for CASSSGTSNNEQFF.

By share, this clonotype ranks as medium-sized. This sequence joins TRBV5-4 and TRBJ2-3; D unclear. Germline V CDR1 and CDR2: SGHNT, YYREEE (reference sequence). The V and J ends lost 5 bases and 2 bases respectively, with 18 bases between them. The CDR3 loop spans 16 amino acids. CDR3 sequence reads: CASRHETGPITDTQYF. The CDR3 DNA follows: TGTGCCAGCAGACACGAAACCGGGCCCATCACAGATACGCAGTATTTT.

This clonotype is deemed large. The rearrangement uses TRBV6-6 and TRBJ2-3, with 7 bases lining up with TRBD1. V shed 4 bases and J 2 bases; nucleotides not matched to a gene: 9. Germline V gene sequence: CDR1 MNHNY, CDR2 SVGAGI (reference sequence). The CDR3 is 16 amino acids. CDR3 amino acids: CASSSPGTEYTDTQYF. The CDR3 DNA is TGTGCCAGCAGTTCTCCCGGGACAGAGTACACAGATACGCAGTATTTT.

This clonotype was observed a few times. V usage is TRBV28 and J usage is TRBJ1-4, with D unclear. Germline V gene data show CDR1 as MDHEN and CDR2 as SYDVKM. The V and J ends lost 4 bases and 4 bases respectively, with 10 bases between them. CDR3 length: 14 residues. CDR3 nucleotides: TGTGCCAGCAGTTCCACCAAGTATAATGAAAAACTGTTTTTT. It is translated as CASSSTKYNEKLFF.

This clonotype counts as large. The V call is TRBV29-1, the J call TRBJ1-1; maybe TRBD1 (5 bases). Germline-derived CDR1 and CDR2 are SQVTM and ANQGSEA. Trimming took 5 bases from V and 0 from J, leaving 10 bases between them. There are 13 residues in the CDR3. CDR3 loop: CSVHRHMNTEAFF. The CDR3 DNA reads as TGCAGCGTTCACAGGCACATGAACACTGAAGCTTTCTTT.

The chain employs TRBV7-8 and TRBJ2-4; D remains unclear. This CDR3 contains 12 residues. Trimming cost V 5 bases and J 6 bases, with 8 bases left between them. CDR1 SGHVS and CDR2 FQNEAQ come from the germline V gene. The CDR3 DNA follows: TGTGCCAGCAGCGCAGAGCGAAACATTCAGTACTTC. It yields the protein CASSAERNIQYF.

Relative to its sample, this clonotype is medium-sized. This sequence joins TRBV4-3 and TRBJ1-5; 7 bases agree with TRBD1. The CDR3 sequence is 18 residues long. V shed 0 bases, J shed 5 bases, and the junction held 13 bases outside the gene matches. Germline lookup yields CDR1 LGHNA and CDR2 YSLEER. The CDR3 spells CASSQDKGQGVPYQPQHF. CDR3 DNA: TGCGCCAGCAGCCAAGATAAGGGCCAGGGGGTGCCTTATCAGCCCCAGCATTTT.

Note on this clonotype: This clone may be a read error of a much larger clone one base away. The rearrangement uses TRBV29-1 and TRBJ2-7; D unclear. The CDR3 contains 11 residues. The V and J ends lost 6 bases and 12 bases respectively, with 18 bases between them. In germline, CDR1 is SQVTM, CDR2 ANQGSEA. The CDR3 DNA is TGCAGCGTCCGTACCCCGGAAGAGAGGTACGTC. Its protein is CSVRTPEERYV.

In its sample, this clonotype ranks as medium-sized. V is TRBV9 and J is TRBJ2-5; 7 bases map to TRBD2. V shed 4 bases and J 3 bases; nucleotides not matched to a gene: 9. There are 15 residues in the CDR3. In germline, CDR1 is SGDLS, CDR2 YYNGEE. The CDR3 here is CASSPRIGLEETQYF. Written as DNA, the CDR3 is TGTGCCAGCAGCCCACGAATCGGACTAGAAGAGACCCAGTACTTC.

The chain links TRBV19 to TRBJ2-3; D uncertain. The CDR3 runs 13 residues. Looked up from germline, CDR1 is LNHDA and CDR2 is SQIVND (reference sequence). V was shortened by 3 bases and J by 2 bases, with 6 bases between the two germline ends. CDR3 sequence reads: CASSIWITDTQYF. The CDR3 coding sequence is TGTGCCAGTAGTATCTGGATCACAGATACGCAGTATTTT.

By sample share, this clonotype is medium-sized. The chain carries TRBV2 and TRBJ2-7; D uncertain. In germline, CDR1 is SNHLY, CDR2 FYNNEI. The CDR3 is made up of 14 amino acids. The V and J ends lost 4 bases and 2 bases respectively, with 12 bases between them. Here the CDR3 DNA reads TGTGCCAGCAGTGTCGAGGTTTCGACCTACGAGCAGTACTTC. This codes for CASSVEVSTYEQYF.

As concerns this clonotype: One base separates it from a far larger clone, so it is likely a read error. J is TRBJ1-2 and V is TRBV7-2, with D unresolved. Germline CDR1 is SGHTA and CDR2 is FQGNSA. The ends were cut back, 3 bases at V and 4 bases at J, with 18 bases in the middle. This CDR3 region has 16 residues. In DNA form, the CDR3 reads TGTGCCAGCAGCTTGGAAGTTGGCAGCGAGGCCTATGGCTACACCTTC. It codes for CASSLEVGSEAYGYTF.

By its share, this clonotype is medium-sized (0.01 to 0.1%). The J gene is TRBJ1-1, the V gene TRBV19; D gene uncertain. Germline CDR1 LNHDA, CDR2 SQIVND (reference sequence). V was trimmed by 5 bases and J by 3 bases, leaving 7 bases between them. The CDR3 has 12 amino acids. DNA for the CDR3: TGTGCCAGTAGTGCGGGGTACACTGAAGCTTTCTTT. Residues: CASSAGYTEAFF.

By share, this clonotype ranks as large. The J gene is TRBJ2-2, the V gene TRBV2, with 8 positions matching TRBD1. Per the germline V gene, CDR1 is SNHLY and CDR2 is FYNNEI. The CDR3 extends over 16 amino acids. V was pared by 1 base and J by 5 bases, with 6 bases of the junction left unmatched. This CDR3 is CASSEVQGAGTGELFF. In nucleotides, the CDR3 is TGTGCCAGCAGTGAAGTCCAGGGGGCTGGAACCGGGGAGCTGTTTTTT. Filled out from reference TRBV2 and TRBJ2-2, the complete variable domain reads EPEVTQTPSHQVTQMGQEVILRCVPISNHLYFYWYRQILGQKVEFLVSFYNNEISEKSEIFDDQFSVERPDGSNFTLKIRSTKLEDSAMYFCASSEVQGAGTGELFFGEGSRLTVL.

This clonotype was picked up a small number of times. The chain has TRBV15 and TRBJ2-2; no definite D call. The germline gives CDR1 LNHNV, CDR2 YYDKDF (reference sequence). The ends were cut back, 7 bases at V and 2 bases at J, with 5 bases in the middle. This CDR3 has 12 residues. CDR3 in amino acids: CATKANTGELFF. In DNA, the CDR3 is TGTGCCACCAAAGCAAACACCGGGGAGCTGTTTTTT.